This T cell receptor (beta chain) was sequenced during a study of cytomegalovirus exposure and HLA in healthy donors. General observations from the study: Donors belonging to an Asian-associated ancestry cluster reportedly showed fewer N-insertions in productive TCRs than the 666-donor mean, according to what a later analysis found. A later analysis linked a missense DCLRE1C variant to TCR beta V- and J-gene trimming. Productive status was seen about 90% or about 30% of the time for most TCR beta V segments in an earlier analysis. According to reports, the classifier identified cytomegalovirus status with high specificity and sensitivity.

Use of 60 Vbeta and 13 Jbeta primers characterized the PCR. TCRdb keeps only in-frame clones here, not all; method: immunoSEQ multiplex PCR. The sample yields some 150,000 clones, just under 70% seen once. This clone was seen a few times. Antigen unknown. The junction does not match germline at one end; this may be a read error. The CDR3 runs 15 residues. Germline CDR1 MNHNY, CDR2 SVGAGI (reference sequence). The receptor's source is a man aged 60 to 75 in good health and CMV-seronegative. Sequencing used PBMCs. This chain connects TRBV6-6 to TRBJ1-2; possibly TRBD1 for D (6 bases). The CDR3 here is CASSYSRQGLDGYPF. CDR3 nucleotide sequence: TGTGCCAGCAGTTACTCGAGGCAGGGGCTGGATGGCTACCCCTTC.